The present T cell receptor (beta chain) was sequenced within a study of blood T cells in healthy people across ages. Sample donors were healthy Caucasian individuals that came from Russia, aged about 6 to 95. Alongside a J-beta primer mix, a sample-barcoded 5' primer served in a second PCR lasting about 6 to 11 cycles. TCRdb independently ran MiXCR on the 5' RACE reads; one entry per CDR3 protein. The sample has roughly 1,100,000 distinct CDR3 sequences, roughly a quarter seen once. This clonotype turned up a few times. Its antigen remains unidentified. Study results and caveats: Nothing was known about donor CMV status, and this possibly confounded expanded clonotype changes. Long-lived donors carried more naive CD4+ cells and greater diversity than aged donors.

Germline V gene lookup returns CDR1 ENHRY and CDR2 SYGVKD. V dropped 6 bases and J dropped 4 bases, with 13 bases sitting between them. CDR3 length: 15 residues. The same data also contributed to another study, on T cells of mothers and their children. This second study notes: Mothers yielded over 8 million CDR3 reads, children around 3.3 million each.

V is TRBV10-3 and J is TRBJ2-6, with D possibly being TRBD2 (6 bases). Sequenced: blood. The receptor comes from a girl aged 2 to 10 in good health. The CDR3 region is CAISRGTGGANVLTF. CDR3 in DNA: TGTGCCATCAGCCGGGGGACGGGAGGGGCCAACGTCCTGACTTTC.